One sample yielded the 17 T cell receptor beta chains listed below, sequenced in a study of OX40 agonist ivuxolimab in advanced cancers. Some clones are missing from TCRdb's copy, which holds only in-frame ones; the method was immunoSEQ multiplex PCR. This table holds 60,000 to 90,000 clones, 90% found once. The sample in question was CD4+ or CD8+ T cells sorted from blood, obtained in a trial of the OX40 agonist ivuxolimab. The origin of the receptors is an adult with an advanced solid tumor such as melanoma, head and neck, liver or kidney cancer.

This rearrangement joins TRBV5-1 to TRBJ2-7; TRBD1 matches at 7 bases. In germline, CDR1 is SGHRS, CDR2 YFSETQ. This CDR3 is 15 amino acids long. Losses at the gene ends were 1 base for V and 1 base for J; bases not matched to a gene: 5. The CDR3 bases are TGCGCCAGCAGCTTGAGCGCGACAGGGTCCTACGAGCAGTACTTC. This codes for CASSLSATGSYEQYF.

This clone was counted once. The chain is built from TRBV18 and TRBJ2-2; 11 bases map to TRBD2. The V and J ends lost 6 bases and 7 bases, in that order; junction bases with no gene match: 7. There are 15 residues in the CDR3. CDR1 is KGHSH and CDR2 is LQKENI in the germline V gene. The DNA of the CDR3 is TGTGCCAGCTCCCAACTAGCGGGAGCGATCGGGGAGCTGTTTTTT. Translated, it gives CASSQLAGAIGELFF.

This chain links TRBV19 with TRBJ2-1, with 7 positions matching TRBD1. Germline values: CDR1 LNHDA, CDR2 SQIVND (reference sequence). After removal of 10 bases from V and 2 bases from J, the junction contained 8 bases not matched to a gene. The length of the CDR3 is 14 residues. CDR3 sequence reads: CATFGQAPYNEQFF. The CDR3 region has the DNA TGTGCCACCTTCGGACAGGCCCCCTACAATGAGCAGTTCTTC.

This clone came up a few times. The chain is built from TRBV7-3 and TRBJ1-5; the match to TRBD1 covers 9 bases. This CDR3 spans 13 amino acids. Looked up from germline, CDR1 is SGHTA and CDR2 is FQGTGA. Unmatched junction bases numbered 5, after V lost 8 bases and J lost 6 bases. As DNA, the CDR3 is TGTGCCAGCGGGACAGGGTTTGGTCAGCCCCAGCATTTT. Translating gives CASGTGFGQPQHF.

The chain recombines TRBV28 with TRBJ1-4; D is ambiguous. CDR3 length: 13 amino acids. Germline V gene sequence: CDR1 MDHEN, CDR2 SYDVKM. V lost 10 bases, J lost 4 bases, and 13 bases lay in between. The chain's CDR3 is CATGLVNNEKLFF. For the CDR3, the DNA is TGTGCCACGGGTCTCGTCAATAATGAAAAACTGTTTTTT.

CDR3 sequence (DNA): TGTGCCTGGACCCCCGGGTCAGGTGGGATCATGGCCCTCCACTTT. Protein sequence: CAWTPGSGGIMALHF. The chain recombines TRBV30 with TRBJ1-6; no firm D call. CDR1 is GTSNPN and CDR2 is SVGIG in the germline V gene (reference sequence). The CDR3 is 15 residues long. The ends were cut back, 4 bases at V and 14 bases at J, with 24 bases in the middle.

A note on this clone: In the same sample, other DNA sequences code for this CDR3. The gene calls are TRBV5-4 and TRBJ2-6, with D perhaps TRBD1 (5 bases). Germline CDR1 and CDR2: SGHNT and YYREEE (reference sequence). Trimming left V 2 bases short and J 6 bases short, with 12 bases between. This CDR3 is 15 amino acids long. CDR3 residues: CASSFPQGPANVLTF. CDR3 bases: TGTGCCAGCAGCTTCCCGCAGGGCCCGGCCAACGTCCTGACTTTC. Complete variable domain (other parts from reference TRBV5-4 and TRBJ2-6): ETGVTQSPTHLIKTRGQQVTLRCSSQSGHNTVSWYQQALGQGPQFIFQYYREEENGRGNFPPRFSGLQFPNYSSELNVNALELDDSALYLCASSFPQGPANVLTFGAGSRLTVL.

The chain links TRBV28 to TRBJ2-7; a weak D match, TRBD1 (6 bases). Trimming stripped 6 bases from V and 7 bases from J, with 22 bases between. Germline CDR1 reads MDHEN; CDR2 reads SYDVKM. This CDR3 is built from 15 residues. This CDR3 is CASRIPGTNSREQYF. CDR3 bases: TGTGCCAGCAGAATCCCCGGGACAAACTCGAGGGAGCAGTACTTC. Full variable domain (rest looked up from reference TRBV28 and TRBJ2-7): DVKVTQSSRYLVKRTGEKVFLECVQDMDHENMFWYRQDPGLGLRLIYFSYDVKMKEKGDIPEGYSVSREKKERFSLILESASTNQTSMYLCASRIPGTNSREQYFGPGTRLTVT.

The rearrangement links TRBV27 to TRBJ2-3; TRBD2 matches at 12 bases. V lost 4 bases to trimming and J lost 1 base; unmatched junction nucleotides: 9. In germline, CDR1 is MNHEY, CDR2 SMNVEV (reference sequence). The CDR3 runs 18 residues. Here the CDR3 DNA reads TGTGCCAGCAGTTACCTCGGACTAGCGGGGACCCGCACAGATACGCAGTATTTT. It specifies CASSYLGLAGTRTDTQYF.

V gene TRBV16 combines with J gene TRBJ2-7, with 7 nucleotides matching TRBD1. J lost 1 base, V lost 2 bases, and 5 bases had no gene match. The length of the CDR3 is 15 residues. Looked up from germline, CDR1 is KGHSY and CDR2 is FQNENV. This CDR3 reads CASSQKDRFSYEQYF. CDR3 in DNA: TGTGCCAGCAGCCAAAAGGACAGGTTTTCCTACGAGCAGTACTTC.

V is TRBV29-1 and J is TRBJ2-5; TRBD1 might be the D (6 bases). Trimming stripped 7 bases from V and 4 bases from J, with 16 bases between. The germline V gene encodes CDR1 SQVTM and CDR2 ANQGSEA. This CDR3 region has 13 residues. This CDR3 reads CSAVPGVGETQYF. The CDR3 bases are TGCAGCGCCGTACCAGGGGTTGGAGAGACCCAGTACTTC.

The CDR3 is CASTQESNTGELFF. Written as DNA, the CDR3 is TGTGCCAGCACACAGGAATCGAACACCGGGGAGCTGTTTTTT. The V call is TRBV11-2, the J call TRBJ2-2, with a possible D match to TRBD1 (5 bases). Germline CDR1 and CDR2: SGHAT and FQNNGV. The CDR3 is 14 residues long. V lost 7 bases to trimming and J lost 0 bases, with 9 bases between them.

This chain uses TRBV27 with TRBJ2-1, with 11 bases matching TRBD1. Germline V CDR1 and CDR2: MNHEY, SMNVEV (reference sequence). This CDR3 comprises 15 residues. J lost 3 bases, V lost 7 bases, and 5 bases had no gene match. The CDR3 DNA follows: TGTGCCAGCAAAGGGGACAGGGGGGGCTACAATGAGCAGTTCTTC. Its protein product is CASKGDRGGYNEQFF.

The chain has TRBV9 and TRBJ1-4; D possibly corresponds to TRBD1 (5 bases). The CDR3 contains 15 residues. Germline values: CDR1 SGDLS, CDR2 YYNGEE. V lost 4 bases and J 8 bases, leaving 18 bases between the germline ends. The CDR3 region has the DNA TGTGCCAGCAGCTTAACCGGGACCCAGGGAGAAAAACTGTTTTTT. Translating gives CASSLTGTQGEKLFF.

V is TRBV11-2 and J is TRBJ1-1, with TRBD1 identical over 7 bases. Germline V gene lookup returns CDR1 SGHAT and CDR2 FQNNGV. With V trimmed by 5 bases and J by 1 base, 7 bases remained unmatched. This CDR3 comprises 15 residues. The CDR3 DNA reads as TGTGCCAGCAGCACCAGAGAGGGGGCGAACACTGAAGCTTTCTTT. This codes for CASSTREGANTEAFF.

This clone occurred a few times. The chain carries TRBV4-2 and TRBJ1-2; D unclear. V lost 1 base to trimming and J lost 8 bases, with 17 bases between them. Germline V lookup: CDR1 LGHNA, CDR2 YNFKEQ. The CDR3 runs to 15 residues. CDR3 residues: CASSQGPDPLEGYTF. DNA of the CDR3: TGTGCCAGCAGCCAAGGCCCCGACCCCCTGGAAGGCTACACCTTC.

The rearrangement links TRBV5-4 to TRBJ1-1; 9 bases fit TRBD1. Trimming at V came to 1 base and at J to 1 base, leaving 2 bases not matched to a gene. Germline CDR1 reads SGHNT; CDR2 reads YYREEE (reference sequence). The length of the CDR3 is 15 residues. The CDR3 DNA reads as TGTGCCAGCAGCTTGTTGGGACAGGGGAACACTGAAGCTTTCTTT. Protein sequence: CASSLLGQGNTEAFF.